The entry below gives a single TCR beta chain sequence along with its context. What it recognizes is unknown. The data derive from a study of vaccination effects on CD4 cells after COVID-19. Overall study: Samples came from two convalescent patients 16 days and one week before vaccination.

Findings of the study overall: Early timepoints after infection were absent, and convalescent patients were few in the study.

Germline CDR1 MNHEY, CDR2 SVGAGI. Trimming at V came to 2 bases and at J to 10 bases, leaving 7 bases not matched to a gene. The CDR3 extends over 14 amino acids. The ViraFEST assay expanded antigen-specific CD4+ T cells with viral peptide pools before sequencing. Culture lasted about ten days before CD4+ T cell isolation. SARS-CoV-2 infection was confirmed by PCR in the person between March and December 2020. Wells of roughly 1.9 million PBMC each were grown with 8.5 to 10 IU/ml IL-2 and around 10 ug/ml peptides. Days 3 and 7 were when half the medium was replaced with IL-2 medium. Clones were read by immunoSEQ multiplex PCR, and TCRdb kept only the in-frame ones, dropping some. The table includes about 26,000 clones, about 80% detected once.

Material: CD4+ T cells from PBMCs cultured with HCoV-NL63 spike peptides, obtained before COVID-19 vaccination. The V gene is TRBV6-5, the J gene TRBJ1-4; 7 nucleotides agree with TRBD1. The source of this sequence is a human donor who had a prior SARS-CoV-2 infection. CDR3 nucleotide sequence: TGTGCCAGCAGTTACGGTGGGGCAGGGGGAAAACTGTTTTTT. It yields the protein CASSYGGAGGKLFF.